The next 16 T cell receptor beta chains were all read from a single sample in a study of OX40 agonist ivuxolimab in advanced cancers. Library method: the immunoSEQ multiplex PCR assay. This immuneACCESS table, as held by TCRdb, lists in-frame sequences with V and J called but not all clones. Of the missing ones, under half trace to an unresolved V gene in checked studies; the others have no known cause. In this sample the table shows tens of thousands of clones, approximately 86% of which occur a single time. Of the sample, about 15% is held by the ten largest clones. Sample: CD4+ or CD8+ T cells sorted from blood, taken in a trial of the OX40 agonist ivuxolimab. The receptors shown here come from an adult with an advanced solid tumor such as melanoma, head and neck, liver or kidney cancer.

This clone was detected only once. The CDR3 bases are TGTGCCAGCACCCTACCCGGGGAGCTGTTTTTT. This gives the protein CASTLPGELFF. The chain employs TRBV7-9 and TRBJ2-2; D is unresolved. V gave up 7 bases and J gave up 6 bases, with 6 bases separating them. The germline gives CDR1 SEHNR, CDR2 FQNEAQ (reference sequence). The CDR3 length is 11 residues.

This clone occurred once. The V call is TRBV19, the J call TRBJ1-2; 8 positions agree with TRBD1. This CDR3 is built from 13 residues. J was trimmed by 6 bases and V by 5 bases; bases with no gene match: 5. Germline V gene data show CDR1 as LNHDA and CDR2 as SQIVND (reference sequence). The CDR3: CASSYGTGDGYTF. The CDR3 DNA reads as TGTGCCAGTAGTTACGGGACAGGAGATGGCTACACCTTC.

The rearrangement uses TRBV5-4 and TRBJ2-6, with D possibly being TRBD1 or TRBD2 (5 bases each). CDR3 length: 18 residues. Germline loops: CDR1 SGHNT, CDR2 YYREEE (reference sequence). The V end lost 0 bases, the J end lost 4 bases, and 17 bases lay between the germline ends. The CDR3 loop reads CASSLGVGHGAGANVLTF. CDR3 nucleotide sequence: TGTGCCAGCAGCTTGGGGGTAGGCCACGGGGCCGGGGCCAACGTCCTGACTTTC.

This clone rates as medium-sized. V and J are TRBV7-2 and TRBJ2-7; a possible D gene is TRBD2 (5 bases). This CDR3 is built from 13 residues. V gave up 4 bases and J gave up 3 bases, with 10 bases separating them. CDR1 and CDR2 from the germline V gene are SGHTA and FQGNSA. The CDR3 region has the DNA TGTGCCAGCAGCTCCATACTAGACTACGAGCAGTACTTC. Translated, it gives CASSSILDYEQYF.

J is TRBJ2-5 and V is TRBV15; maybe TRBD2 (6 bases). Germline CDR1 reads LNHNV; CDR2 reads YYDKDF (reference sequence). Trimming left V 4 bases short and J 5 bases short, with 11 bases between. This CDR3 region has 13 residues. The CDR3 bases are TGTGCCACCAGCACGGTGGAGGGGGAGACCCAGTACTTC. Its translation is CATSTVEGETQYF.

The rearrangement joins TRBV4-1 to TRBJ2-1; 13 bases align to TRBD2. Germline loops: CDR1 MGHRA, CDR2 YSYEKL. The CDR3 runs 17 residues. J lost 8 bases, V lost 1 base, and 8 bases had no gene match. The CDR3 sequence: CASSQGRWTSGGYEQFF. CDR3 in DNA: TGCGCCAGCAGCCAAGGTCGGTGGACTAGCGGGGGCTATGAGCAGTTCTTC.

The chain carries TRBV5-4 and TRBJ2-1, with D possibly being TRBD2 (6 bases). Looked up from germline, CDR1 is SGHNT and CDR2 is YYREEE (reference sequence). The CDR3 sequence is 17 residues long. The germline V and J ends were trimmed by 4 bases and 0 bases, with 17 bases remaining between them. In DNA form, the CDR3 reads TGTGCCAGCAGCCGGTGGCCTAGCGAAAGCTCCTACAATGAGCAGTTCTTC. Amino acid sequence: CASSRWPSESSYNEQFF. Filled out from reference TRBV5-4 and TRBJ2-1, the complete variable domain reads ETGVTQSPTHLIKTRGQQVTLRCSSQSGHNTVSWYQQALGQGPQFIFQYYREEENGRGNFPPRFSGLQFPNYSSELNVNALELDDSALYLCASSRWPSESSYNEQFFGPGTRLTVL.

V is TRBV30 and J is TRBJ2-3, with TRBD2 matching 8 bases. Germline V lookup: CDR1 GTSNPN, CDR2 SVGIG (reference sequence). This CDR3 region has 14 residues. V gave up 2 bases and J gave up 5 bases; unmatched junction bases: 6. CDR3 sequence: CAWSTSGPLDTQYF. For the CDR3, the DNA is TGTGCCTGGAGTACTAGCGGCCCTCTAGATACGCAGTATTTT.

The CDR3 region has the DNA TGTGCCAGCTCCGCAGGGTTTGGGGGCCAAGAGACCCAGTACTTC. Its translation: CASSAGFGGQETQYF. The chain uses TRBV2 and TRBJ2-5; D is possibly TRBD1 or TRBD2 (5 bases each). Trimming took off 8 bases at V and 1 base at J, with 17 bases between the two ends. The CDR3 spans 15 residues. Germline CDR1 and CDR2: SNHLY and FYNNEI.

The rearrangement links TRBV6-5 to TRBJ2-7; 10 bases are shared with TRBD2. This CDR3 has 13 residues. With 7 bases clipped from V and 6 bases from J, the junction kept 6 bases outside the gene matches. CDR1 is MNHEY and CDR2 is SVGAGI in the germline V gene. CDR3: CASNLAGAPEQYV. DNA for the CDR3: TGTGCCAGCAACCTAGCGGGGGCCCCCGAGCAGTACGTC.

Written as DNA, the CDR3 is TGTGCCAGCAGCCCGAGCGGGTACGAGCAGTACGTC. Amino acid sequence: CASSPSGYEQYV. The chain joins TRBV7-8 to TRBJ2-7, with D perhaps matching TRBD2 (6 bases). The CDR3 consists of 12 residues. Between the trimmed V and J ends, which lost 5 bases and 4 bases, there was a span of 9 bases. In germline, CDR1 is SGHVS, CDR2 FQNEAQ.

This clone was seen just once. The chain has TRBV6-5 and TRBJ2-7; perhaps TRBD2 as D (5 bases). Germline V gene data show CDR1 as MNHEY and CDR2 as SVGAGI. This CDR3 has 15 residues. The V end lost 0 bases, the J end lost 3 bases, and 12 bases lay between the germline ends. The CDR3 DNA sequence: TGTGCCAGCAGTTACTCAGGAGGTCTGGGCTACGAGCAGTACTTC. Protein product: CASSYSGGLGYEQYF.

The CDR3 bases are TGTGCCAGTAGTATAAGTCCGAACACTGAAGCTTTCTTT. Protein product: CASSISPNTEAFF. This sequence joins TRBV19 and TRBJ1-1; D remains ambiguous. In germline, CDR1 is LNHDA, CDR2 SQIVND (reference sequence). V shed 2 bases and J shed 1 base, with 5 bases lying between them. The CDR3 contains 13 residues.

The CDR3 sequence is CASSLSGDGYEQYF. CDR3 sequence (DNA): TGTGCCAGCAGCTTATCAGGGGACGGCTACGAGCAGTACTTC. The rearrangement uses TRBV7-2 and TRBJ2-7; maybe TRBD1 (6 bases). The V gene's germline CDR1 is SGHTA and CDR2 FQGNSA. Trimming cost V 2 bases and J 3 bases, with 11 bases left between them. The CDR3 contains 14 residues. Supplemented by reference TRBV7-2 and TRBJ2-7, the full variable domain reads GAGVSQSPSNKVTEKGKDVELRCDPISGHTALYWYRQSLGQGLEFLIYFQGNSAPDKSGLPSDRFSAERTGGSVSTLTIQRTQQEDSAVYLCASSLSGDGYEQYFGPGTRLTVT.

The CDR3 DNA sequence: TGCGCCAGCAGCCATGGACAGGGCGGACCCAACACCGGGGAGCTGTTTTTT. Amino acids: CASSHGQGGPNTGELFF. J is TRBJ2-2 and V is TRBV4-1; the match to TRBD1 covers 8 bases. This CDR3 is built from 17 residues. V dropped 3 bases and J dropped 2; count of bases not matched to a gene: 8. Germline loops: CDR1 MGHRA, CDR2 YSYEKL.

A single count supports this clone. The chain has TRBV9 and TRBJ2-1; perhaps TRBD1 as D (6 bases). CDR1 SGDLS and CDR2 YYNGEE come from the germline V gene. The ends were cut back, 3 bases at V and 4 bases at J, with 8 bases in the middle. This CDR3 is 13 amino acids long. The CDR3: CASSARGYNEQFF. The CDR3 DNA sequence: TGTGCCAGCAGCGCCAGGGGTTACAATGAGCAGTTCTTC.